This entry lists 7 T cell receptor beta chains sequenced from one sample in a study of blood T cell repertoires in COVID-19. Data came from immunoSEQ multiplex PCR; TCRdb stores just in-frame clones and leaves some out. The sample shows 200,000 to 250,000 clones, about four fifths of them seen only once. Specimen: peripheral blood. The receptors stem from a woman older than 75 with acute or convalescent COVID-19.

The chain uses TRBV30 and TRBJ2-3; D possibly corresponds to TRBD2 (7 bases). The germline gives CDR1 GTSNPN, CDR2 SVGIG (reference sequence). Trimming cost V 4 bases and J 6 bases, with 17 bases left between them. The CDR3 is made up of 14 amino acids. The CDR3: CAWNKGGLWDTQYF. DNA for the CDR3: TGTGCCTGGAATAAGGGGGGGCTGTGGGATACGCAGTATTTT.

The chain couples TRBV9 to TRBJ1-6; D not certain. Per germline, CDR1 SGDLS and CDR2 YYNGEE. The CDR3 contains 15 residues. V was pared by 0 bases and J by 10 bases, with 14 bases between. The CDR3 region has the DNA TGTGCCAGCAGCGTAGGTGGAGTGCCGGGGTCACCCCTCCACTTT. Its protein is CASSVGGVPGSPLHF.

This chain joins TRBV2 and TRBJ1-1; TRBD1 aligns across 8 bases. V lost 4 bases, J lost 0 bases, and 1 base stayed unmatched. The CDR3 has 14 residues. Germline V gives CDR1 SNHLY, CDR2 FYNNEI. The CDR3 loop is CASSGTGMNTEAFF. CDR3 in DNA: TGTGCCAGCAGTGGGACAGGGATGAACACTGAAGCTTTCTTT.

The chain has TRBV7-9 and TRBJ1-2; possibly TRBD1 for D (6 bases). The CDR3 is 15 residues long. The V gene lost 4 bases and the J gene lost 5 bases, with 17 bases spanning the gap. Germline V lookup: CDR1 SEHNR, CDR2 FQNEAQ (reference sequence). The CDR3 is CASSSIQGVPYGYTF. The CDR3 DNA reads as TGTGCCAGCAGCTCAATACAGGGTGTTCCTTATGGCTACACCTTC.

This clone occurred a few times. The chain joins TRBV18 to TRBJ2-7; 7 bases are a match to TRBD1. V lost 9 bases and J lost 0; bases outside the gene matches: 5. This CDR3 comprises 13 residues. Germline CDR1 and CDR2: KGHSH and LQKENI. The CDR3 DNA is TGTGCCAGTGGACGACAGGGCTCCTACGAGCAGTACTTC. Translation: CASGRQGSYEQYF.

CDR3 coding DNA: TGTGCCAGCAGGCCAGGGACAGACAATTTTTCACCCCTCCACTTT. Translated, it gives CASRPGTDNFSPLHF. This chain links TRBV27 with TRBJ1-6, with 7 bases fitting TRBD1. V shed 6 bases and J 9 bases; nucleotides not matched to a gene: 11. The length of the CDR3 is 15 residues. From germline, CDR1 is MNHEY and CDR2 SMNVEV (reference sequence).

The CDR3 DNA is TGTGCCAGCAGGCTCTCCGGGGGGGATGAAAAACTGTTTTTT. The encoded protein is CASRLSGGDEKLFF. The J gene is TRBJ1-4, the V gene TRBV25-1, with a tentative D call TRBD1 (5 bases). Germline loops: CDR1 MGHDK, CDR2 SYGVNS. The CDR3 loop spans 14 amino acids. Between the trimmed V and J ends, which lost 6 bases and 6 bases, there was a span of 14 bases.